This entry concerns a single TCR beta chain. Its antigen remains unknown. PCR involved 60 Vbeta and 13 Jbeta primers. Assay used: immunoSEQ multiplex PCR; TCRdb lists only in-frame clones, some missing. The sample has 150,000 to 200,000 clones, roughly 73% seen once. This specimen belongs to a study of cytomegalovirus exposure and HLA in healthy donors. General study results and limits: It was taken for granted in presence/absence analyses that sequencing depth across donors was roughly uniform.

This CDR3 region has 14 residues. Germline V CDR1 and CDR2: PRHDT, FYEKMQ (reference sequence). V shed 0 bases and J 9 bases; nucleotides not matched to a gene: 5. The sequence was collected from a woman aged 25 to 39 in good health and CMV-seronegative. V is TRBV13 and J is TRBJ2-1; 7 bases map to TRBD1. Input material: PBMCs. CDR3 in amino acids: CASSLGTGSLEQFF. In DNA, the CDR3 is TGTGCCAGCAGCTTAGGGACAGGGTCACTTGAGCAGTTCTTC.